This TCR beta chain was observed in a study of response to subunit inactivated influenza vaccine. Study-wide points: Authors suggested each seasonal flu vaccination may recruit only limited numbers of new T cells.

This clonotype showed up just a few times. Its specificity is unknown. This CDR3 is 13 amino acids long. V shed 5 bases and J shed 4 bases, with 9 bases lying between them. TCRdb used MiXCR to reprocess the RT-PCR reads, holding one entry per CDR3 protein. The sample holds about 570,000 distinct CDR3 sequences, approximately 12% seen once. V and J are TRBV12-3 or TRBV12-4 and TRBJ1-5; no clear D gene. This specimen consisted of PBMCs from blood, obtained on the day of vaccination. This receptor was identified in a man in his forties or fifties who received an inactivated influenza vaccine. Here the CDR3 reads CASSTTANQPQHF. The CDR3 DNA reads TGTGCCAGCAGTACGACGGCTAATCAGCCCCAGCATTTT.